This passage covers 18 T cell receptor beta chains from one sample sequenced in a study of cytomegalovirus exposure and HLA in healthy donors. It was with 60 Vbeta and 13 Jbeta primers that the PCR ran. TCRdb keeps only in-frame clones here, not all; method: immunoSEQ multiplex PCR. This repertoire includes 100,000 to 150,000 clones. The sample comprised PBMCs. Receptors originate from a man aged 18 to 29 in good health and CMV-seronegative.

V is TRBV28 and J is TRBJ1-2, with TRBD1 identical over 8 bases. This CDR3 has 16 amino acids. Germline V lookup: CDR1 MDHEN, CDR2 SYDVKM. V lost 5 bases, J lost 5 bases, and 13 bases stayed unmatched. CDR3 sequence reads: CASSTRSGQGFYGYTF. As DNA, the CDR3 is TGTGCCAGCAGTACCAGGTCAGGACAGGGATTTTATGGCTACACCTTC.

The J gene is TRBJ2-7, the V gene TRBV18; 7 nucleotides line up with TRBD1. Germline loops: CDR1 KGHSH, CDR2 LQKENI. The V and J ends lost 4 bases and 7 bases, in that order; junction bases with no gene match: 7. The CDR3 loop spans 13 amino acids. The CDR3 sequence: CASSLDRVGEQYF. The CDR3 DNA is TGTGCCAGCTCACTCGACAGGGTAGGTGAGCAGTACTTC.

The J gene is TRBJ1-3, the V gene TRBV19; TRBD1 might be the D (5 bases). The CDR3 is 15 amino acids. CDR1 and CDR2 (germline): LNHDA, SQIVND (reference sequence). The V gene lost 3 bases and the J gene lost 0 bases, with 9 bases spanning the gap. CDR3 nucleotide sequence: TGTGCCAGTAGTATCGGGGGGATCTCTGGAAACACCATATATTTT. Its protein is CASSIGGISGNTIYF. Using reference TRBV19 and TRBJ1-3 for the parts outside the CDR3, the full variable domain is DGGITQSPKYLFRKEGQNVTLSCEQNLNHDAMYWYRQDPGQGLRLIYYSQIVNDFQKGDIAEGYSVSREKKESFPLTVTSAQKNPTAFYLCASSIGGISGNTIYFGEGSWLTVV.

CDR3 protein: CASSVLGETQYF. The DNA of the CDR3 is TGTGCCAGCAGCGTGCTAGGCGAGACCCAGTACTTC. V usage is TRBV11-2 and J usage is TRBJ2-5, with no clear D. The length of the CDR3 is 12 residues. Per the germline V gene, CDR1 is SGHAT and CDR2 is FQNNGV. Trimming took 5 bases from V and 5 from J, leaving 9 bases between them.

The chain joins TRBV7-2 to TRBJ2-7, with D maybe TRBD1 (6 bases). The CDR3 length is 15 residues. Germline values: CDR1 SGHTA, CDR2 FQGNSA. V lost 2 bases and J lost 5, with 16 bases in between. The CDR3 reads CASSLPGQIVDEQYF. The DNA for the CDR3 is TGTGCCAGCAGCTTACCGGGACAAATTGTAGACGAGCAGTACTTC.

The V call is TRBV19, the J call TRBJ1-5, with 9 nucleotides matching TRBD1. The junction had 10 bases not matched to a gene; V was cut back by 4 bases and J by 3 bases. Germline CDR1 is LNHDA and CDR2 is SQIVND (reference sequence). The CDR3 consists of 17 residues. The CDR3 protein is CASSTIQGAVNNQPQHF. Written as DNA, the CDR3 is TGTGCCAGTAGTACGATACAGGGGGCAGTGAACAATCAGCCCCAGCATTTT.

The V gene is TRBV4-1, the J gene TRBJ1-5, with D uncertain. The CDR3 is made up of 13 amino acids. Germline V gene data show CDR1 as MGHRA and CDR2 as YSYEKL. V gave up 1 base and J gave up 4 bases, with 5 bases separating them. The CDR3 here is CASSQGDNQPQHF. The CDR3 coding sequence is TGCGCCAGCAGCCAAGGAGATAATCAGCCCCAGCATTTT.

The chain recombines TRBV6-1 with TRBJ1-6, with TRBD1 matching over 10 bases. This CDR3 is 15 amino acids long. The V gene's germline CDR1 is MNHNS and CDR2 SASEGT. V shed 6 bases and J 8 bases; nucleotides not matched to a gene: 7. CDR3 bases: TGTGCCAGCAGCACAGGGACAGGGGCCCATTCACCCCTCCACTTT. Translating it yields CASSTGTGAHSPLHF.

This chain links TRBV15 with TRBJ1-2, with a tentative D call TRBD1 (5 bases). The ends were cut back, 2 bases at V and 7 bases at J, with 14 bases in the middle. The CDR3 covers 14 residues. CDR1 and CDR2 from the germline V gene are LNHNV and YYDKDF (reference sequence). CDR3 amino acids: CATSRLGALGGYTF. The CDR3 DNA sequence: TGTGCCACCAGCAGACTAGGGGCCCTGGGTGGCTACACCTTC.

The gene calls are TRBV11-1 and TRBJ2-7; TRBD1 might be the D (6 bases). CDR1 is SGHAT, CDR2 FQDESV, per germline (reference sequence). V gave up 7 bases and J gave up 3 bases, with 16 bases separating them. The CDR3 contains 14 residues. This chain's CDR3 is CASTNVGQNYEQYF. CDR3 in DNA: TGTGCCAGCACCAATGTTGGACAGAACTACGAGCAGTACTTC.

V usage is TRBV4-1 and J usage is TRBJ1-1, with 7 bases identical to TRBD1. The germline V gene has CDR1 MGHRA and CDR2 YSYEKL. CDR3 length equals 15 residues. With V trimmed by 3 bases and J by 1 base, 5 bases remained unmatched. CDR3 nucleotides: TGCGCCAGCAGCCAGAAGGGACAGCAGAACACTGAAGCTTTCTTT. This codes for CASSQKGQQNTEAFF.

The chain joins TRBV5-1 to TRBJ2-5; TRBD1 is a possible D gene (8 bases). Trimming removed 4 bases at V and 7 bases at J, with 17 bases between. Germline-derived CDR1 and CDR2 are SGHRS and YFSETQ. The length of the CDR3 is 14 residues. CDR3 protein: CASSSLTGEGTQYF. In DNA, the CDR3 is TGCGCCAGCAGCAGCTTGACAGGGGAGGGGACCCAGTACTTC.

The chain's CDR3 is CASSLVASGATLQYF. The CDR3 DNA follows: TGCGCCAGCAGCTTGGTAGCTAGCGGGGCGACCCTGCAGTACTTC. The chain is built from TRBV5-1 and TRBJ2-5; 9 nucleotides match TRBD2. V trimming: 0 bases; J trimming: 11 bases; junction bases outside the gene matches: 11. Germline loops: CDR1 SGHRS, CDR2 YFSETQ. This CDR3 is built from 15 residues.

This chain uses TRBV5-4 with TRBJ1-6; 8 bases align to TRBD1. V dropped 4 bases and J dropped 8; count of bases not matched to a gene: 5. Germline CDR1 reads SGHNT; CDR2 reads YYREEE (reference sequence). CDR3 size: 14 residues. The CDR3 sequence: CASSLDRGHSPLHF. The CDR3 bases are TGTGCCAGCAGCCTAGACAGGGGTCATTCACCCCTCCACTTT.

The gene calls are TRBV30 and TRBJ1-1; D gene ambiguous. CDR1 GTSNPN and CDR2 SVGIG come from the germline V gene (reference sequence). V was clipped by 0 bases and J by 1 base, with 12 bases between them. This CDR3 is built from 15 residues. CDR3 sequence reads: CAWSVVIEANTEAFF. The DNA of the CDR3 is TGTGCCTGGAGTGTCGTTATTGAGGCGAACACTGAAGCTTTCTTT.

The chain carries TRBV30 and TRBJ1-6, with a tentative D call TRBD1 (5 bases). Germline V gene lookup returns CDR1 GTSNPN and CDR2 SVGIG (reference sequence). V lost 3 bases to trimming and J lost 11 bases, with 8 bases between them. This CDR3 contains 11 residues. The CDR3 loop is CAWRGGTPLHF. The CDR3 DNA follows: TGTGCCTGGAGGGGGGGGACACCCCTCCACTTT. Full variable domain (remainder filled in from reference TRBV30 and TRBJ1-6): SQTIHQWPATLVQPVGSPLSLECTVEGTSNPNLYWYRQAAGRGLQLLFYSVGIGQISSEVPQNLSASRPQDRQFILSSKKLLLSDSGFYLCAWRGGTPLHFGNGTRLTVT.

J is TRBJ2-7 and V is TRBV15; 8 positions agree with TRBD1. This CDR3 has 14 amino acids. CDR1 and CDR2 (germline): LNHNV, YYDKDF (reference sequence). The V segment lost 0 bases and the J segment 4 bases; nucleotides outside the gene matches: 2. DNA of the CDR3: TGTGCCACCAGCAGAGATGACAGGGGTTACGAGCAGTACTTC. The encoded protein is CATSRDDRGYEQYF. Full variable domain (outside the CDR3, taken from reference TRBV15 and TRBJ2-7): DAMVIQNPRYQVTQFGKPVTLSCSQTLNHNVMYWYQQKSSQAPKLLFHYYDKDFNNEADTPDNFQSRRPNTSFCFLDIRSPGLGDTAMYLCATSRDDRGYEQYFGPGTRLTVT.

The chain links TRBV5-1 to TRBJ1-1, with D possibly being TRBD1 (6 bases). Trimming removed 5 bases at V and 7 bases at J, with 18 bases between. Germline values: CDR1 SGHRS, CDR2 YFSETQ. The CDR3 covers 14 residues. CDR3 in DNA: TGCGCCAGCAGAGGGGCAGGGGAAGTTGGTGAAGCTTTCTTT. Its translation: CASRGAGEVGEAFF.